Described below is a single TCR beta chain sequence and its context. Preparation of the TCRbeta library used unique molecular identifiers. TCRdb analysed the PCR reads with MiXCR anew, one entry per CDR3 protein. The sample carries a few hundred thousand distinct CDR3 sequences, almost 10% recorded once. This entry belongs to a study of T-cell reconstitution after alpha-beta-depleted transplantation in children. This CDR3 region has 15 residues. The germline gives CDR1 MNHEY, CDR2 SMNVEV (reference sequence). Trimming shortened V by 4 bases and J by 4 bases, and 14 bases separated the two germline ends.

Source: PBMCs from the stem cell graft donor, taken from the stem cell graft. The TCR comes from a human donor who donated a stem cell graft to a child with SCID. The chain recombines TRBV27 with TRBJ2-4; possibly TRBD2 for D (6 bases). In DNA, the CDR3 is TGTGCCAGCAGTTCTCCCGGGACTTTAAAAAACATTCAGTACTTC. Its translation is CASSSPGTLKNIQYF.